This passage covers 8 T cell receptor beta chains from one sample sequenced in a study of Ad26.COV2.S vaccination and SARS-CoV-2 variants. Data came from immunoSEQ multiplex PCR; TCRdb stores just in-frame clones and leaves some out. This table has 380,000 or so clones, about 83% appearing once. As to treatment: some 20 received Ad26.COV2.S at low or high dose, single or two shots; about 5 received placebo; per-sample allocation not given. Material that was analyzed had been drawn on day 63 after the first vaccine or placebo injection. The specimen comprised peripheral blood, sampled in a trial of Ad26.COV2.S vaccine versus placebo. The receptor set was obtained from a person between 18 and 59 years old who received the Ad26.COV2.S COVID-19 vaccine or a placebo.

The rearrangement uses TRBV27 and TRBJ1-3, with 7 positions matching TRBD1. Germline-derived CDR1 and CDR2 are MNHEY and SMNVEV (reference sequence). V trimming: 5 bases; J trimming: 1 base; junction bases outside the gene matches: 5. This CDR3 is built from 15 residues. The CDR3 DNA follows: TGTGCCAGCAGTGTCGCGACAGGGTCTGGAAACACCATATATTTT. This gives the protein CASSVATGSGNTIYF.

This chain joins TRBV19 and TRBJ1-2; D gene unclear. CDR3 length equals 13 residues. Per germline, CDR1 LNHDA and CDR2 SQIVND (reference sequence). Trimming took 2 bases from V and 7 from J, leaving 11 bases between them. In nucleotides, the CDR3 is TGTGCCAGTAGTATAAGCCCCGGGGTTGGCTACACCTTC. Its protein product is CASSISPGVGYTF.

The CDR3 DNA reads as TGTGCCAGTAGCTCAGGGCGAGCTTTCTTT. The encoded protein is CASSSGRAFF. The genes are TRBV19 and TRBJ1-1, with D maybe TRBD1 (5 bases). Trimming took off 6 bases at V and 10 bases at J, with 9 bases between the two ends. The CDR3 is 10 amino acids. Germline V gene data show CDR1 as LNHDA and CDR2 as SQIVND (reference sequence). The full variable domain, completed using reference TRBV19 and TRBJ1-1, is DGGITQSPKYLFRKEGQNVTLSCEQNLNHDAMYWYRQDPGQGLRLIYYSQIVNDFQKGDIAEGYSVSREKKESFPLTVTSAQKNPTAFYLCASSSGRAFFGQGTRLTVV.

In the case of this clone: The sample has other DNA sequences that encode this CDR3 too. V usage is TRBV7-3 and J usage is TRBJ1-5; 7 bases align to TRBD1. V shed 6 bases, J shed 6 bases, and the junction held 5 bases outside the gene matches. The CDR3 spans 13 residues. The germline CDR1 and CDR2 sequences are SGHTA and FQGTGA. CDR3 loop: CASSPQGGQPQHF. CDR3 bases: TGTGCCAGCAGTCCCCAGGGGGGTCAGCCCCAGCATTTT.

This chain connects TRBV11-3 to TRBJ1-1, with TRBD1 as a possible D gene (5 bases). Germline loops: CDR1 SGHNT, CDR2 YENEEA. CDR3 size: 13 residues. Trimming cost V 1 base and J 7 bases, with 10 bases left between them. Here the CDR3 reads CASSLGRAGEAFF. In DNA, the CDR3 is TGTGCCAGCAGCTTAGGCAGGGCGGGTGAAGCTTTCTTT.

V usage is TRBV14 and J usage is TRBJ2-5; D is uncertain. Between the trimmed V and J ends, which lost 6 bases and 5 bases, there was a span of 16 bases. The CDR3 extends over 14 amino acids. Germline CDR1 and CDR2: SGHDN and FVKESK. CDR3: CASRPMGYPETQYF. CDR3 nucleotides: TGTGCCAGCAGACCCATGGGGTATCCGGAGACCCAGTACTTC.

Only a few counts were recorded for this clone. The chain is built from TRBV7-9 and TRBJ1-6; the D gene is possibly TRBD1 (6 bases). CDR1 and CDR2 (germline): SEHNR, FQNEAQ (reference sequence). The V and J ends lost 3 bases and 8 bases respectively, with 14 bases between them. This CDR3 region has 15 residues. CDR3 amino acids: CASSFLTGSHSPLHF. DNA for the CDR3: TGTGCCAGCAGCTTCCTAACAGGGTCACATTCACCCCTCCACTTT.

The CDR3 region has the DNA TGTGCCAGCATAAGGGTACGAGGCGAGCAGTACTTC. Amino acid sequence: CASIRVRGEQYF. The rearrangement uses TRBV2 and TRBJ2-7; D is ambiguous. The CDR3 is made up of 12 amino acids. The germline gives CDR1 SNHLY, CDR2 FYNNEI. Trimming shortened V by 7 bases and J by 6 bases, and 13 bases separated the two germline ends.